This T cell receptor beta chain emerged from a study of blood T cell repertoires in COVID-19. Study at large: Spain, Italy and the United States supplied samples that represented acute and convalescent COVID-19. Sources were T cells, B-cell-depleted T cells, or PBMCs; the material itself was cDNA or gDNA.

Seattle patients were enrolled while actively infected and followed longitudinally. Per the authors' pipeline: Using reference gene primer amplification, nucleated cell counts were estimated. The method was immunoSEQ multiplex PCR; TCRdb's version includes in-frame clones alone and lacks a portion of them. That table is the source of V, J and clone size, and D and trimming were worked out from the DNA. The sample yields around 310,000 clones, 85% to 90% seen once. Material: peripheral blood. This TCR was sampled from a woman aged 40 to 50 with COVID-19, enrolled during active disease.

The CDR3 reads CSVAIAGVVGEETQYF. CDR3 DNA: TGCAGCGTTGCCATAGCGGGAGTGGTGGGAGAAGAGACCCAGTACTTC. The chain employs TRBV29-1 and TRBJ2-5; TRBD2 agrees at 9 bases. There are 16 residues in the CDR3. Germline CDR1 and CDR2: SQVTM and ANQGSEA. After removal of 4 bases from V and 3 bases from J, the junction contained 12 bases not matched to a gene.